Each of the 14 T cell receptor beta chains below was sequenced from the same sample in a study of somatic mutations in cytotoxic T cells in rheumatoid arthritis. TCRdb keeps only in-frame clones here, not all; method: immunoSEQ multiplex PCR. The sample shows 20,000 or so clones, approximately 69% of them seen only once. Sequencing used CD8+ T cells sorted from blood. The receptors come from a man aged 60-69 years in good health.

V is TRBV7-2 and J is TRBJ2-7, with TRBD2 identical over 7 bases. The CDR3 extends over 14 amino acids. The trim removed 3 bases at V and 3 bases at J, leaving 5 bases unmatched. Germline loops: CDR1 SGHTA, CDR2 FQGNSA. CDR3 nucleotides: TGTGCCAGCAGCTTGGGCGGGAGATACTACGAGCAGTACTTC. It encodes CASSLGGRYYEQYF.

This clone was seen more than once but under ten times. V gene TRBV18 combines with J gene TRBJ2-3; D is ambiguous. There are 20 residues in the CDR3. Germline values: CDR1 KGHSH, CDR2 LQKENI. V dropped 1 base and J dropped 0 bases, with 23 bases sitting between them. The CDR3 loop is CASSPRVPAEAFPSTDTQYF. CDR3 nucleotides: TGTGCCAGCTCACCACGAGTCCCGGCGGAAGCGTTTCCTAGCACAGATACGCAGTATTTT.

This clone was recorded a few times. CDR3 sequence reads: CASSPSETTTQETQYF. CDR3 DNA sequence: TGTGCCAGCAGCCCCTCGGAGACCACTACCCAAGAGACCCAGTACTTC. The chain joins TRBV7-9 to TRBJ2-5; D remains unclear. Germline CDR1 and CDR2: SEHNR and FQNEAQ (reference sequence). CDR3 length equals 16 residues. V was trimmed by 5 bases and J by 1 base, leaving 17 bases between them.

This chain links TRBV11-2 with TRBJ2-5, with D uncertain. Germline V gives CDR1 SGHAT, CDR2 FQNNGV. This CDR3 has 15 amino acids. Trimming took off 0 bases at V and 1 base at J, with 9 bases between the two ends. This chain's CDR3 is CASSLEIRVQETQYF. The CDR3 nucleotides are TGTGCCAGCAGCTTAGAGATCCGGGTCCAAGAGACCCAGTACTTC.

The chain uses TRBV7-6 and TRBJ2-7; maybe TRBD2 (5 bases). Looked up from germline, CDR1 is SGHVS and CDR2 is FNYEAQ. Trimming took 5 bases from V and 7 from J, leaving 18 bases between them. This CDR3 spans 14 amino acids. Written as DNA, the CDR3 is TGTGCCAGCAGCCCCGGGATAGCCCGATATGAGCAGTACTTC. Encoded protein: CASSPGIARYEQYF.

The chain employs TRBV13 and TRBJ2-7; a weak D match, TRBD1 (6 bases). From germline, CDR1 is PRHDT and CDR2 FYEKMQ (reference sequence). The CDR3 sequence is 14 residues long. With 3 bases removed from V and 2 bases from J, the gap between germline ends came to 11 bases. This chain's CDR3 is CASSLKGQAYEQYF. As DNA, the CDR3 is TGTGCCAGCAGCTTGAAGGGACAAGCCTACGAGCAGTACTTC.

This sequence joins TRBV27 and TRBJ2-7, with 14 bases matching TRBD2. The CDR3 runs to 17 residues. CDR1 is MNHEY and CDR2 is SMNVEV in the germline V gene (reference sequence). After removal of 5 bases from V and 0 bases from J, the junction contained 6 bases not matched to a gene. The CDR3 loop is CASSRGLAGANSYEQYF. CDR3 bases: TGTGCCAGCAGTAGGGGACTAGCGGGAGCAAACTCCTACGAGCAGTACTTC.

The CDR3 DNA reads TGTGCCAGCAGCTTAGCGGGGCGGGGGAGCTCCTACAATGAGCAGTTCTTC. Amino acid sequence: CASSLAGRGSSYNEQFF. The V and J genes are TRBV7-9 and TRBJ2-1; 7 bases are a match to TRBD2. The CDR3 is made up of 17 amino acids. The V segment lost 0 bases and the J segment 0 bases; nucleotides outside the gene matches: 5. Germline V gene lookup returns CDR1 SEHNR and CDR2 FQNEAQ (reference sequence).

The chain uses TRBV13 and TRBJ2-3; no clear D gene. CDR1 and CDR2 from the germline V gene are PRHDT and FYEKMQ (reference sequence). Trimming took off 3 bases at V and 0 bases at J, with 10 bases between the two ends. The CDR3 is 15 residues long. Here the CDR3 DNA reads TGTGCCAGCAGCTTTAGGCCCGGGAGCACAGATACGCAGTATTTT. Its protein product is CASSFRPGSTDTQYF.

This clone occurred a few times. The genes are TRBV6-5 and TRBJ2-7; the D gene is possibly TRBD2 (5 bases). V lost 0 bases and J lost 4, with 7 bases in between. Germline values: CDR1 MNHEY, CDR2 SVGAGI. The length of the CDR3 is 13 residues. The CDR3 sequence is CASSYSRAYEQYF. The CDR3 bases are TGTGCCAGCAGTTACTCGCGGGCATACGAGCAGTACTTC.

This sequence joins TRBV18 and TRBJ2-2; 7 bases line up with TRBD2. After removal of 8 bases from V and 1 base from J, the junction contained 7 bases not matched to a gene. Per the germline V gene, CDR1 is KGHSH and CDR2 is LQKENI. The CDR3 is 15 residues long. The CDR3 sequence is CASPPPGGNTGELFF. CDR3 bases: TGTGCCAGCCCCCCGCCGGGGGGGAACACCGGGGAGCTGTTTTTT. The full variable domain, completed using reference TRBV18 and TRBJ2-2, is NAGVMQNPRHLVRRRGQEARLRCSPMKGHSHVYWYRQLPEEGLKFMVYLQKENIIDESGMPKERFSAEFPKEGPSILRIQQVVRGDSAAYFCASPPPGGNTGELFFGEGSRLTVL.

The chain is built from TRBV5-6 and TRBJ2-3, with TRBD1 as a possible D gene (6 bases). Germline CDR1 reads SGHDT; CDR2 reads YYEEEE. CDR3 length: 14 residues. V lost 4 bases and J lost 1, with 10 bases in between. The CDR3 coding sequence is TGTGCCAGCAGCACCAGACAGGGCACAGATACGCAGTATTTT. Protein sequence: CASSTRQGTDTQYF.

V and J are TRBV19 and TRBJ2-7; the match to TRBD2 covers 11 bases. The CDR3 has 13 residues. Germline assignment: CDR1 LNHDA and CDR2 SQIVND (reference sequence). Trimming cost V 5 bases and J 9 bases; bases outside gene matches: 6. The CDR3 region is CASSVAGGPPQYF. The CDR3, as DNA: TGTGCCAGTAGTGTAGCGGGAGGGCCGCCGCAGTACTTC.

The J gene is TRBJ2-1, the V gene TRBV2, with D tentatively TRBD2 (6 bases). The germline V and J ends were trimmed by 8 bases and 5 bases, with 10 bases remaining between them. Germline CDR1 is SNHLY and CDR2 is FYNNEI. The CDR3 runs 12 residues. CDR3 region: CASGTLDNEQFF. The CDR3 DNA is TGTGCCAGCGGGACTTTGGACAATGAGCAGTTCTTC.